One and the same sample provided the 30 T cell receptor beta chains below, sequenced in a study of control samples from healthy donors and cancer patients. Repertoires were generated with immunoSEQ multiplex PCR, while TCRdb's copy carries only in-frame clones and drops some. There are about 73,000 clones in the sample; 85% to 90% occur only once, and around 19% lies in the top ten. Sequenced: PBMCs. Every receptor here comes from a man between 60 and 70 years old with lung cancer.

This chain uses TRBV18 with TRBJ1-5, with D perhaps TRBD1 (5 bases). The CDR3 runs 14 residues. The germline V gene has CDR1 KGHSH and CDR2 LQKENI. V was clipped by 2 bases and J by 5 bases, with 10 bases between them. Here the CDR3 reads CASSPSTGDQPQHF. The CDR3 DNA reads TGTGCCAGCTCACCAAGTACGGGGGATCAGCCCCAGCATTTT. The entire variable domain, with the rest obtained from reference TRBV18 and TRBJ1-5, is as follows: NAGVMQNPRHLVRRRGQEARLRCSPMKGHSHVYWYRQLPEEGLKFMVYLQKENIIDESGMPKERFSAEFPKEGPSILRIQQVVRGDSAAYFCASSPSTGDQPQHFGDGTRLSIL.

The chain carries TRBV9 and TRBJ1-1; 9 positions match TRBD1. V shed 0 bases, J shed 4 bases, and the junction held 4 bases outside the gene matches. The CDR3 runs to 15 residues. Germline V gene lookup returns CDR1 SGDLS and CDR2 YYNGEE. For the CDR3, the DNA is TGTGCCAGCAGCGTAGCTACAGGGGGCATCACTGAAGCTTTCTTT. Amino acids: CASSVATGGITEAFF.

This clone was counted once. The chain uses TRBV7-2 and TRBJ1-2; D is perhaps TRBD1 (5 bases). The V end lost 5 bases, the J end lost 4 bases, and 17 bases lay between the germline ends. The CDR3 covers 15 residues. Germline V gives CDR1 SGHTA, CDR2 FQGNSA. The CDR3 bases are TGTGCCAGCAGCCCCCGCCAAGAGGGGATCTATGGCTACACCTTC. Translation gives CASSPRQEGIYGYTF.

V and J are TRBV29-1 and TRBJ2-5, with 10 bases aligning to TRBD2. The ends lost 5 bases at V and 0 bases at J; junction bases unmatched: 6. The germline CDR1 and CDR2 sequences are SQVTM and ANQGSEA. The CDR3 totals 15 residues. The CDR3 protein is CSVWSSGGDQETQYF. CDR3 nucleotide sequence: TGCAGCGTTTGGTCCAGCGGGGGGGACCAAGAGACCCAGTACTTC.

This chain links TRBV30 with TRBJ1-2; TRBD1 aligns across 9 bases. This CDR3 region has 13 residues. V lost 1 base to trimming and J lost 8 bases; unmatched junction nucleotides: 5. Germline V gives CDR1 GTSNPN, CDR2 SVGIG (reference sequence). The CDR3 here is CAWSADRGKGYTF. CDR3 DNA: TGTGCCTGGAGTGCCGACAGGGGGAAGGGCTACACCTTC. The entire variable domain, with the rest obtained from reference TRBV30 and TRBJ1-2, is as follows: SQTIHQWPATLVQPVGSPLSLECTVEGTSNPNLYWYRQAAGRGLQLLFYSVGIGQISSEVPQNLSASRPQDRQFILSSKKLLLSDSGFYLCAWSADRGKGYTFGSGTRLTVV.

CDR3 nucleotides: TGTGCCAGCAGCCCCTTCGGGACTAGCAGCCTCACCGGGGAGCTGTTTTTT. This sequence encodes CASSPFGTSSLTGELFF. The chain couples TRBV7-6 to TRBJ2-2; 9 positions agree with TRBD2. The CDR3 is 17 amino acids. Trimming removed 5 bases from V and 4 bases from J; junction bases left unmatched: 11. CDR1 and CDR2 from the germline V gene are SGHVS and FNYEAQ.

The genes are TRBV7-8 and TRBJ1-2; 7 bases are a match to TRBD1. The V gene's germline CDR1 is SGHVS and CDR2 FQNEAQ. The V segment lost 1 base and the J segment 6 bases; nucleotides outside the gene matches: 11. The CDR3 runs 16 residues. The CDR3 DNA reads TGTGCCAGCAGCTTAGATCCACAGGGGTTAATAGATGGCTACACCTTC. Amino acids: CASSLDPQGLIDGYTF.

The chain combines TRBV5-6 with TRBJ2-3; D might be TRBD1 (6 bases). Trimming took off 4 bases at V and 2 bases at J, with 17 bases between the two ends. Germline V CDR1 and CDR2: SGHDT, YYEEEE. This CDR3 comprises 16 residues. The CDR3 loop reads CASSQDSYDLTDTQYF. The DNA for the CDR3 is TGTGCCAGCAGCCAGGACAGCTACGACCTCACAGATACGCAGTATTTT.

J is TRBJ2-3 and V is TRBV14; 9 nucleotides line up with TRBD2. CDR3 size: 16 residues. V was pared by 4 bases and J by 6 bases, with 11 bases of the junction left unmatched. The germline CDR1 and CDR2 sequences are SGHDN and FVKESK. The DNA for the CDR3 is TGTGCCAGCAGCCTTTATAGCGGGGGCCCCGGGGATACGCAGTATTTT. Protein product: CASSLYSGGPGDTQYF.

The gene calls are TRBV4-2 and TRBJ1-1; D unclear. The CDR3 is 14 residues long. Looked up from germline, CDR1 is LGHNA and CDR2 is YNFKEQ. V lost 0 bases and J 11 bases, leaving 16 bases between the germline ends. Written as DNA, the CDR3 is TGTGCCAGCAGCCAAGATCTGGAGGGTTTGGCCGCTTTCTTT. Residues: CASSQDLEGLAAFF.

The CDR3 DNA reads as TGCAGTGCTAGTTCCGTCACAGGTCCGCCCGGAGATACGCAGTATTTT. This translates into CSASSVTGPPGDTQYF. This chain links TRBV20-1 with TRBJ2-3; maybe TRBD1 (5 bases). This CDR3 has 16 amino acids. The V and J ends lost 3 bases and 5 bases respectively, with 21 bases between them. CDR1 is DFQATT, CDR2 SNEGSKA, per germline (reference sequence).

This chain uses TRBV29-1 with TRBJ2-5; perhaps TRBD1 as D (5 bases). V was shortened by 3 bases and J by 1 base, with 18 bases between the two germline ends. The CDR3 totals 16 residues. Germline CDR1 SQVTM, CDR2 ANQGSEA. The CDR3 DNA sequence: TGCAGCGTTGATGATCCCCGGCAGGGCCTCCAAGAGACCCAGTACTTC. This codes for CSVDDPRQGLQETQYF.

V is TRBV7-8 and J is TRBJ2-7, with TRBD1 identical over 7 bases. The ends lost 5 bases at V and 3 bases at J; junction bases unmatched: 13. Germline V gene lookup returns CDR1 SGHVS and CDR2 FQNEAQ. The CDR3 is 16 residues long. The CDR3 nucleotides are TGTGCCAGCAGCCGAAACCCCCCGGGACAGTACTACGAGCAGTACTTC. This encodes CASSRNPPGQYYEQYF.

This chain uses TRBV6-5 with TRBJ2-1; D perhaps matches TRBD1 (6 bases). The CDR3 covers 14 residues. Germline V gene sequence: CDR1 MNHEY, CDR2 SVGAGI. With 6 bases removed from V and 7 bases from J, the gap between germline ends came to 16 bases. This chain's CDR3 is CASSSQGKGNEQFF. In nucleotides, the CDR3 is TGTGCCAGCAGCTCCCAGGGGAAGGGGAATGAGCAGTTCTTC.

V gene TRBV5-1 combines with J gene TRBJ1-1; 9 bases are shared with TRBD1. The CDR3 sequence is 17 residues long. Germline V gives CDR1 SGHRS, CDR2 YFSETQ. V trimming: 5 bases; J trimming: 1 base; junction bases outside the gene matches: 12. The CDR3 DNA is TGCGCCAGCAGTCCGAAACAGGGGGCAGTTTGGAACACTGAAGCTTTCTTT. The encoded protein is CASSPKQGAVWNTEAFF.

This chain joins TRBV2 and TRBJ2-7; no clear D gene. The germline CDR1 and CDR2 sequences are SNHLY and FYNNEI. V gave up 4 bases and J gave up 0 bases, with 4 bases separating them. This CDR3 has 12 residues. The CDR3 is CASSGTSYEQYF. The CDR3 DNA reads as TGTGCCAGCAGTGGGACCTCCTACGAGCAGTACTTC.

This clone came up once. This chain links TRBV4-1 with TRBJ2-5; D possibly corresponds to TRBD2 (6 bases). The CDR3 covers 16 residues. CDR1 is MGHRA and CDR2 is YSYEKL in the germline V gene. The germline V and J ends were trimmed by 4 bases and 2 bases, with 17 bases remaining between them. CDR3 residues: CASSRYLAGPQETQYF. CDR3 DNA sequence: TGCGCCAGCAGCCGATATCTCGCGGGACCTCAAGAGACCCAGTACTTC.

V is TRBV19 and J is TRBJ1-6; D perhaps matches TRBD1 (5 bases). Germline V gene sequence: CDR1 LNHDA, CDR2 SQIVND (reference sequence). The CDR3 spans 15 residues. V was pared by 5 bases and J by 4 bases, with 12 bases between. In DNA, the CDR3 is TGTGCCAGTAGTCGACCCGGGGCTTATAATTCACCCCTCCACTTT. The encoded protein is CASSRPGAYNSPLHF.

V is TRBV5-4 and J is TRBJ1-3; D unclear. Germline CDR1 SGHNT, CDR2 YYREEE (reference sequence). This CDR3 comprises 14 residues. V lost 0 bases and J lost 0, with 4 bases in between. The CDR3 spells CASSLGNSGNTIYF. As DNA, the CDR3 is TGTGCCAGCAGCTTGGGGAACTCTGGAAACACCATATATTTT.

The V and J genes are TRBV5-1 and TRBJ2-3, with 10 bases fitting TRBD1. CDR1 is SGHRS, CDR2 YFSETQ, per germline. After removal of 2 bases from V and 5 bases from J, the junction contained 2 bases not matched to a gene. This CDR3 comprises 14 residues. The DNA of the CDR3 is TGCGCCAGCAGCTTTGGACAGGGGGTAGATACGCAGTATTTT. The encoded protein is CASSFGQGVDTQYF.

This CDR3 reads CASSVAVGKSPLHF. The CDR3 region has the DNA TGTGCCAGCAGCGTAGCGGTGGGGAAATCACCCCTCCACTTT. The chain combines TRBV9 with TRBJ1-6, with D uncertain. V was clipped by 0 bases and J by 10 bases, with 11 bases between them. The germline V gene encodes CDR1 SGDLS and CDR2 YYNGEE. CDR3 length: 14 residues.

This clone was picked up a small number of times. The chain carries TRBV10-2 and TRBJ1-1, with 10 bases that match TRBD1. This CDR3 region has 14 residues. CDR1 WSHSY and CDR2 SAAADI come from the germline V gene. The J segment lost 1 base and the V segment lost 8 bases, leaving 4 bases of the junction unmatched. The CDR3 nucleotides are TGCGCCAGCGGCCGGGACAGGGGGAACACTGAAGCTTTCTTT. Translating gives CASGRDRGNTEAFF.

This chain links TRBV10-1 with TRBJ2-1; a possible D gene is TRBD1 (6 bases). Trimming cost V 4 bases and J 0 bases, with 13 bases left between them. The V gene's germline CDR1 is WNHNN and CDR2 SYGVQD (reference sequence). The CDR3 spans 16 residues. Written as DNA, the CDR3 is TGCGCCAGCAGTGGCTACAGGGCGAGCTCCTACAATGAGCAGTTCTTC. Translation: CASSGYRASSYNEQFF.

The V and J genes are TRBV3-1 (or the pseudogene TRBV3-2) and TRBJ1-3, with 7 bases fitting TRBD1. Trimming cost V 6 bases and J 1 base; bases outside gene matches: 3. The CDR3 length is 14 residues. CDR1 LGHDT and CDR2 YNNKEL come from the germline V gene (reference sequence). DNA of the CDR3: TGTGCCAGCAGAGAGACAGGGTCTGGAAACACCATATATTTT. Translating it yields CASRETGSGNTIYF.

The CDR3 nucleotides read TGTGCCACCAGTGATTCGTTGACAGGAGCTGAAGCTTTCTTT. It encodes CATSDSLTGAEAFF. The chain recombines TRBV24-1 with TRBJ1-1, with D tentatively TRBD1 (6 bases). The ends were cut back, 2 bases at V and 6 bases at J, with 12 bases in the middle. Per the germline V gene, CDR1 is KGHDR and CDR2 is SFDVKD. CDR3 length: 14 amino acids.

The chain employs TRBV14 and TRBJ2-4; TRBD2 matches at 9 bases. The CDR3 runs to 19 residues. The V and J ends lost 1 base and 0 bases, in that order; junction bases with no gene match: 10. Germline CDR1 reads SGHDN; CDR2 reads FVKESK. In nucleotides, the CDR3 is TGTGCCAGCAGCCAAGCTCCGATAGCGGGGGCCCTAGCCAAAAACATTCAGTACTTC. The encoded protein is CASSQAPIAGALAKNIQYF.

The gene calls are TRBV5-1 and TRBJ2-7; the D gene could be TRBD1 or TRBD2 (7 bases each). Trimming took 4 bases from V and 8 from J, leaving 22 bases between them. Germline V gene sequence: CDR1 SGHRS, CDR2 YFSETQ. This CDR3 comprises 15 residues. In nucleotides, the CDR3 is TGCGCCAGCAGCCAGGGGGGGACAGAAATCACACAGCAGTACTTC. It encodes CASSQGGTEITQQYF.

This clone turned up a few times. The chain employs TRBV7-9 and TRBJ1-5, with 11 bases lining up with TRBD1. This CDR3 is 15 amino acids long. From germline, CDR1 is SEHNR and CDR2 FQNEAQ (reference sequence). With 5 bases clipped from V and 2 bases from J, the junction kept 2 bases outside the gene matches. The CDR3 DNA follows: TGTGCCAGCAGCGGACAGGGGGCGGGCAATCAGCCCCAGCATTTT. Amino acid sequence: CASSGQGAGNQPQHF. Full variable domain (missing parts from reference TRBV7-9 and TRBJ1-5): DTGVSQNPRHKITKRGQNVTFRCDPISEHNRLYWYRQTLGQGPEFLTYFQNEAQLEKSRLLSDRFSAERPKGSFSTLEIQRTEQGDSAMYLCASSGQGAGNQPQHFGDGTRLSIL.

The J gene is TRBJ1-5, the V gene TRBV27, with 7 nucleotides matching TRBD1. The V gene end was trimmed by 7 bases and the J gene end by 16 bases; junction bases not matched to a gene: 10. Germline assignment: CDR1 MNHEY and CDR2 SMNVEV (reference sequence). The CDR3 consists of 11 residues. In DNA form, the CDR3 reads TGTGCCAGCACCACCGACAGGGCACACCATTTT. This encodes CASTTDRAHHF.

This clone was counted only a few times. The rearrangement uses TRBV29-1 and TRBJ2-7; TRBD1 matches at 9 bases. Germline values: CDR1 SQVTM, CDR2 ANQGSEA. The J segment lost 4 bases and the V segment lost 7 bases, leaving 2 bases of the junction unmatched. The CDR3 loop spans 11 amino acids. CDR3 coding DNA: TGCAGCGCCGGACAGGGGTACGAGCAGTACGTC. Protein product: CSAGQGYEQYV.